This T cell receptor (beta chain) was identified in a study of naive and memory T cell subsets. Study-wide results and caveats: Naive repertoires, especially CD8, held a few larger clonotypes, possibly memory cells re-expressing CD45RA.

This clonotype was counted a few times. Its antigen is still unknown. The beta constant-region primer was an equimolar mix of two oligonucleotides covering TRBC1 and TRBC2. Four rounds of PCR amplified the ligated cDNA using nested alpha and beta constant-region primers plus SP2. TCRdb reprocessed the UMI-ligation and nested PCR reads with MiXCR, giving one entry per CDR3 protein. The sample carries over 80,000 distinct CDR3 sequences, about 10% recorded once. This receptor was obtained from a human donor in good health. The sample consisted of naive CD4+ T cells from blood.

The CDR3 spells CASSQTRGLAGFTDTQYF. DNA for the CDR3: TGCGCCAGCAGCCAGACACGGGGACTAGCGGGGTTCACAGATACGCAGTATTTT. The chain is built from TRBV4-1 and TRBJ2-3; 13 nucleotides align to TRBD2. Trimming cost V 3 bases and J 2 bases; bases outside gene matches: 8. The CDR3 totals 18 residues. CDR1 MGHRA and CDR2 YSYEKL come from the germline V gene.